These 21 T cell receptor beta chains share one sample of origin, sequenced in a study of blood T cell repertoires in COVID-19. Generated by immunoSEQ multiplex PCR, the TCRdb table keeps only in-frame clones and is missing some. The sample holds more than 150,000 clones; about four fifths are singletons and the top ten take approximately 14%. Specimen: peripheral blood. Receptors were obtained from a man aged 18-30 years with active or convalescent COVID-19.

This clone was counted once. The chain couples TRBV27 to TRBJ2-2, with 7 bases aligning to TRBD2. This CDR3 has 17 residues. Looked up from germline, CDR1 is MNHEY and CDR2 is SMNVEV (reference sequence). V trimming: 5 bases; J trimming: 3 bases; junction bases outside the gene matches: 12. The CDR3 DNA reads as TGTGCCAGCAGTCTCCGAGCGGGGAGGGCGTACACCGGGGAGCTGTTTTTT. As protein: CASSLRAGRAYTGELFF.

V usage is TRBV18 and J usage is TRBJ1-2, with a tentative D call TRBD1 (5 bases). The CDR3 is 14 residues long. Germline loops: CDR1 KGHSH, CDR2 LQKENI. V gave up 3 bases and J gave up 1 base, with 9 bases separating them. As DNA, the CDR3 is TGTGCCAGCTCACCGGCGACAGATAACTATGGCTACACCTTC. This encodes CASSPATDNYGYTF.

CDR3 residues: CASSLAFNSYEQYF. DNA of the CDR3: TGCGCCAGCAGCTTGGCGTTTAATAGCTACGAGCAGTACTTC. This chain joins TRBV5-1 and TRBJ2-7; D remains unclear. Trimming took 0 bases from V and 3 from J, leaving 10 bases between them. Per germline, CDR1 SGHRS and CDR2 YFSETQ. The CDR3 has 14 amino acids.

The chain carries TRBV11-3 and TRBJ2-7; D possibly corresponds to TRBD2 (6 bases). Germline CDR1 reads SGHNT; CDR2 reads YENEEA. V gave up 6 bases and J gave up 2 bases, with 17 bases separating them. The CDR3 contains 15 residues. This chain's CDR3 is CASSDSGTATYEQYF. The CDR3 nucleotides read TGTGCCAGCAGTGACTCCGGGACTGCAACCTACGAGCAGTACTTC.

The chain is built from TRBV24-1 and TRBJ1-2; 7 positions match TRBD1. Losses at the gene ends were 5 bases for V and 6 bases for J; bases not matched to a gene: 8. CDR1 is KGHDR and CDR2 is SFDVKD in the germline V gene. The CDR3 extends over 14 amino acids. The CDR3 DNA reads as TGTGCCACCAGTGGGGACAGTAAGGGGCATGGCTACACCTTC. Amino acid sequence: CATSGDSKGHGYTF.

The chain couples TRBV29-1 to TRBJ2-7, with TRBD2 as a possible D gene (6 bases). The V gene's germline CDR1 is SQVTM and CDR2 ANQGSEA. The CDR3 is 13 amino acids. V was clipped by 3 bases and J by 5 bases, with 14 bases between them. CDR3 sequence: CSVDAGSTDEQYF. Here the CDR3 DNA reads TGCAGCGTTGATGCGGGGTCCACGGACGAGCAGTACTTC.

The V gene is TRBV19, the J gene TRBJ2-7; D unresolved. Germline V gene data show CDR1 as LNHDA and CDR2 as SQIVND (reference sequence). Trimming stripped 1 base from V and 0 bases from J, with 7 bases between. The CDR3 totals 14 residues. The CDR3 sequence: CASSIAPSSYEQYF. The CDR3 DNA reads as TGTGCCAGTAGTATAGCGCCCAGCTCCTACGAGCAGTACTTC.

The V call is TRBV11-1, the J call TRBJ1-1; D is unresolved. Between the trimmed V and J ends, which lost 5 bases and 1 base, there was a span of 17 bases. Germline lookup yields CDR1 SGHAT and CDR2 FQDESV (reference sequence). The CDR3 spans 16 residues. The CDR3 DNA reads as TGTGCCAGCAGCCGCCGGGAATGGTACGGGAACACTGAAGCTTTCTTT. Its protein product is CASSRREWYGNTEAFF.

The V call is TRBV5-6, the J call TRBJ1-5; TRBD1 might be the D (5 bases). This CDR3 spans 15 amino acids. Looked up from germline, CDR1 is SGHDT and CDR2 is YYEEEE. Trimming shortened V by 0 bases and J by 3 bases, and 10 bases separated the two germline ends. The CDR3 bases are TGTGCCAGCAGCTTGGGCGGGACCCTCAATCAGCCCCAGCATTTT. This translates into CASSLGGTLNQPQHF.

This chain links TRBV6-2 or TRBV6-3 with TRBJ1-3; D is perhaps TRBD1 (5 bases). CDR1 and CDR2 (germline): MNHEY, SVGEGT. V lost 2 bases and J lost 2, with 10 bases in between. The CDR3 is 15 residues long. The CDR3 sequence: CASSYGPGAGNTIYF. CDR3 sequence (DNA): TGTGCCAGCAGTTACGGGCCGGGGGCTGGAAACACCATATATTTT.

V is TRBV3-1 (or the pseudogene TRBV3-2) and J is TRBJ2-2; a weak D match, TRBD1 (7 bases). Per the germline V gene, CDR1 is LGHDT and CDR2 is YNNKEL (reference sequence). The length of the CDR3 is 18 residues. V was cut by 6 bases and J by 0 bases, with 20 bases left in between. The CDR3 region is CASRHTPGQRANTGELFF. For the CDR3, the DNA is TGTGCCAGCAGGCATACCCCGGGACAGCGGGCGAACACCGGGGAGCTGTTTTTT.

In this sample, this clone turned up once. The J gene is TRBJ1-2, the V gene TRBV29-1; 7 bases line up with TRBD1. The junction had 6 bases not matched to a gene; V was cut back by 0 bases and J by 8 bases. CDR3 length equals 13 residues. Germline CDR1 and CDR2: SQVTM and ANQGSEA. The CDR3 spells CSVEEGTAKGYTF. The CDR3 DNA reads TGCAGCGTTGAAGAGGGGACAGCCAAGGGCTACACCTTC.

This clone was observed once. In nucleotides, the CDR3 is TGTGCCAGCAGAACCGGGACAGGACTCTCTGGGGCCAACGTCCTGACTTTC. Translating it yields CASRTGTGLSGANVLTF. This chain connects TRBV7-2 to TRBJ2-6; TRBD1 agrees at 8 bases. Per the germline V gene, CDR1 is SGHTA and CDR2 is FQGNSA. V shed 6 bases and J 0 bases; nucleotides not matched to a gene: 7. The CDR3 loop spans 17 amino acids.

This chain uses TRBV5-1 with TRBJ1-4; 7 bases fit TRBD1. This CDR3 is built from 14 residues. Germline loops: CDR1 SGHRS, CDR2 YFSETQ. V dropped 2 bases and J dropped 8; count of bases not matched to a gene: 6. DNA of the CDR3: TGCGCCAGCAGCTTTCAGGGGGAAGGCGAAAAACTGTTTTTT. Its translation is CASSFQGEGEKLFF.

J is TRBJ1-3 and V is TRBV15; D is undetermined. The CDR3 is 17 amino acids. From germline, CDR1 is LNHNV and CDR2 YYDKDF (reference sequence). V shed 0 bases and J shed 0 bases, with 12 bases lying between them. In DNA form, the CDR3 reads TGTGCCACCAGCAGAGATGGTGACAAGAGCTCTGGAAACACCATATATTTT. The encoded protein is CATSRDGDKSSGNTIYF.

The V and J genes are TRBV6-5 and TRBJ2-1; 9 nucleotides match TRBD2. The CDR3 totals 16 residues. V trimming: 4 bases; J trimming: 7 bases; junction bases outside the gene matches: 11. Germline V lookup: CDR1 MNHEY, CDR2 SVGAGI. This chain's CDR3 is CASSSVGSGRGNEQFF. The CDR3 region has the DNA TGTGCCAGCAGTTCCGTAGGTAGCGGGAGAGGTAATGAGCAGTTCTTC.

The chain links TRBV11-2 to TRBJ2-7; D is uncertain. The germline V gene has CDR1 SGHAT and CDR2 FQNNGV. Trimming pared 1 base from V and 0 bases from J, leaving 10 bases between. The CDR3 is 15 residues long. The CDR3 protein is CASSLGTSLSYEQYF. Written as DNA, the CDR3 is TGTGCCAGCAGCTTAGGTACGAGTCTCTCCTACGAGCAGTACTTC.

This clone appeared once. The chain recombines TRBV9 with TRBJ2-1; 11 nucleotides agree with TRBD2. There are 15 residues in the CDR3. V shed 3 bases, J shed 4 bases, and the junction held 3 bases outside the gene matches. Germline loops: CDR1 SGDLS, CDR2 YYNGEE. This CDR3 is CASSARLAGYNEQFF. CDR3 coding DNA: TGTGCCAGCAGCGCCCGACTAGCGGGGTACAATGAGCAGTTCTTC.

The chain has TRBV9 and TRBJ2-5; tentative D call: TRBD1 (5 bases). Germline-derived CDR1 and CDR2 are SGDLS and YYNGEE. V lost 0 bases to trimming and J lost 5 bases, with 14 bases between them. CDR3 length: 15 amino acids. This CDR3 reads CASSVDGRESETQYF. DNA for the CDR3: TGTGCCAGCAGCGTAGACGGCAGGGAAAGCGAGACCCAGTACTTC.

In DNA, the CDR3 is TGCGCCAGCAGCCAAGAGAGGGGGAACCCGTATGGCTACACCTTC. Translation: CASSQERGNPYGYTF. This rearrangement joins TRBV4-1 to TRBJ1-2; weak D call: TRBD1 (6 bases). Deletions cut 0 bases from V and 5 bases from J, with 13 bases between. Germline V gives CDR1 MGHRA, CDR2 YSYEKL. The CDR3 totals 15 residues.

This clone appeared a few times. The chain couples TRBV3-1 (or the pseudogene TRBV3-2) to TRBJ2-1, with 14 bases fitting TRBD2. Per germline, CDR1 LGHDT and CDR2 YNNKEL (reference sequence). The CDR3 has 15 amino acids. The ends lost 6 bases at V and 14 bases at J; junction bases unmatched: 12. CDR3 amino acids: CASSPMGLAGAHKFF. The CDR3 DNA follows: TGTGCCAGCAGTCCGATGGGACTAGCGGGGGCGCACAAGTTCTTC.